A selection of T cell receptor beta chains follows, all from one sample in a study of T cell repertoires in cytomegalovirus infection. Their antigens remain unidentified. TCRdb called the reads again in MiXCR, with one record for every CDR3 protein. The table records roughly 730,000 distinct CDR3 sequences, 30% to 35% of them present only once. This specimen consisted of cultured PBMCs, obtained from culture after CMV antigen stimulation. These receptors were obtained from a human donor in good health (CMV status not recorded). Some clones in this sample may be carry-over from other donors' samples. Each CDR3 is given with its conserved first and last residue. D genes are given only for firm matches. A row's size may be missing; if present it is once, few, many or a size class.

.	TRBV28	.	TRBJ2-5	CASSFTSPRETQYF	TGTGCCAGCAGTTTCACTAGCCCTCGGGAGACCCAGTACTTC
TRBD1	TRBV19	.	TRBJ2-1	CASSIDLQGAFYVEQFF	TGTGCCAGTAGTATAGACCTCCAGGGGGCCTTTTACGTTGAGCAGTTCTTC
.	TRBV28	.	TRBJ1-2	CASSLSVGGYTF	TGTGCCAGCAGTTTATCAGTGGGTGGCTACACCTTC
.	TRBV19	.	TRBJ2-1	CASSPLPTGNEQFF	TGTGCCAGTAGTCCTCTCCCAACCGGGAATGAGCAGTTCTTC
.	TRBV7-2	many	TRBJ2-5	CASSSGWGETQYF	TGTGCCAGCAGCTCCGGGTGGGGAGAGACCCAGTACTTC
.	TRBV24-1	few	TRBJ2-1	CATSDALPDNEQFF	TGTGCCACCAGTGATGCGTTGCCAGACAATGAGCAGTTCTTC
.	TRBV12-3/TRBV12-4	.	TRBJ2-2	CASNHGGLTGELFF	TGTGCCAGCAACCACGGCGGATTGACCGGGGAGCTGTTTTTT
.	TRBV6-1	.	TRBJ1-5	CASSIRGRDQPQHF	TGTGCCAGCAGCATTCGAGGGAGGGATCAGCCCCAGCATTTT
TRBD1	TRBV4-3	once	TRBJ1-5	CASSQERTGVNQPQHF	TGCGCCAGCAGCCAGGAAAGGACAGGGGTCAATCAGCCCCAGCATTTT
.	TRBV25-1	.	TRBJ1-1	CASSGQTGRAFF	TGTGCCAGCAGTGGACAGACGGGGAGGGCTTTCTTT
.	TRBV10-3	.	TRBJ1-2	CAISEIGLEGGYTF	TGTGCCATCAGTGAGATTGGCCTAGAGGGAGGCTACACCTTC
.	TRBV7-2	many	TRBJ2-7	CASGFHQGDEQYF	TGTGCCAGCGGATTCCACCAGGGAGACGAGCAGTACTTC
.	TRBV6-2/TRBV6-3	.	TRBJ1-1	CASSYSIRFNTEAFF	TGTGCCAGCAGTTATTCAATCAGGTTTAACACTGAAGCTTTCTTT
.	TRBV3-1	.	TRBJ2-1	CASSPYSRSNEQFF	TGTGCCAGCAGCCCGTACTCAAGAAGCAATGAGCAGTTCTTC
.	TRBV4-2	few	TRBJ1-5	CASSQDVGVRQPQHF	TGTGCCAGCAGCCAAGATGTGGGGGTCCGACAGCCCCAGCATTTT
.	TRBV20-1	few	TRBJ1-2	CSARDLGEPSGGYTF	TGCAGTGCTAGAGATCTCGGGGAGCCTTCCGGCGGCTACACCTTC
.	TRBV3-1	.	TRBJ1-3	CASSPLGFSGNTIYF	TGTGCCAGCAGCCCGCTGGGTTTCTCTGGAAACACCATATATTTT
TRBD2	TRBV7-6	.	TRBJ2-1	CASSPVGLAGGNEQFF	TGTGCCAGCAGCCCCGTAGGGCTAGCGGGAGGGAATGAACAGTTCTTC
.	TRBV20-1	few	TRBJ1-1	CSANQGASDTEAFF	TGCAGTGCTAATCAAGGGGCTTCGGACACTGAAGCTTTCTTT
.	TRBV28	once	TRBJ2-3	CASSLGDGLTDTQYF	TGTGCCAGCAGCCTAGGTGACGGTCTCACAGATACGCAGTATTTT
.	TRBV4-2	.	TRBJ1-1	CASKGDAFNTEAFF	TGTGCCAGCAAGGGTGACGCATTCAACACTGAAGCTTTCTTT
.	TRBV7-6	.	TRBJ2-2	CASSLDLSRPNTGELFF	TGTGCCAGCAGCTTAGATCTATCCAGGCCGAACACCGGGGAGCTGTTTTTT
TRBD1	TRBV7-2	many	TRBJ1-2	CASSLVGDRLINYGYTF	TGTGCCAGCAGCTTAGTTGGGGACAGACTTATAAACTATGGCTACACCTTC
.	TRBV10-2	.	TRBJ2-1	CASSETGEQFF	TGCGCCAGCAGTGAGACGGGTGAGCAGTTCTTC
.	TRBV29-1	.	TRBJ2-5	CSSAGGEETQYF	TGCAGCTCTGCGGGCGGAGAAGAGACCCAGTACTTC